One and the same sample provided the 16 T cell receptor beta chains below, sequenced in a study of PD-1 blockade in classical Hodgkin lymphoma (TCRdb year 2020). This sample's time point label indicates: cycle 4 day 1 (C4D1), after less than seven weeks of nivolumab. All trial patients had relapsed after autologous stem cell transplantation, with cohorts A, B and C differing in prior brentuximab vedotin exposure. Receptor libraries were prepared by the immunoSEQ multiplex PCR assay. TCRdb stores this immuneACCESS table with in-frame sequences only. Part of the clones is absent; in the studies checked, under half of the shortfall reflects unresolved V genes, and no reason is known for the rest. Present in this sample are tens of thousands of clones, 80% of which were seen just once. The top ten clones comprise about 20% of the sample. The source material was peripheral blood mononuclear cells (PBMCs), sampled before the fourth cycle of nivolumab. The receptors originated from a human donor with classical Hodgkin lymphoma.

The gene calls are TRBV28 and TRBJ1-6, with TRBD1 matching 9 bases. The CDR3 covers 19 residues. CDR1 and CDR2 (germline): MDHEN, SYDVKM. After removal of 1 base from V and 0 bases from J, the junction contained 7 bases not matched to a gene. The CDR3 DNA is TGTGCCAGCAGTTTATTGAGGACAGGGGTGAGCTCCTATAATTCACCCCTCCACTTT. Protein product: CASSLLRTGVSSYNSPLHF.

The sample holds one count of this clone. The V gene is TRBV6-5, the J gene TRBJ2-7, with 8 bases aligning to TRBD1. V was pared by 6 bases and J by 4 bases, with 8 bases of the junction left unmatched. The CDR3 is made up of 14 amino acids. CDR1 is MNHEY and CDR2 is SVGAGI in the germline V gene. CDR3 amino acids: CASSPGGPSYEQYF. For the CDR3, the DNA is TGTGCCAGCAGCCCAGGGGGCCCCTCTTACGAGCAGTACTTC.

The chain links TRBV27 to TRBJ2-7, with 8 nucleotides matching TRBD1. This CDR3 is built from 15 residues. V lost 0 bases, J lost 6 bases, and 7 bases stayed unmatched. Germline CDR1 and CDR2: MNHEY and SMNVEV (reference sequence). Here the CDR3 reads CASSLSLTGVSEQYF. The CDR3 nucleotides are TGTGCCAGCAGTTTATCGTTGACAGGGGTAAGCGAGCAGTACTTC.

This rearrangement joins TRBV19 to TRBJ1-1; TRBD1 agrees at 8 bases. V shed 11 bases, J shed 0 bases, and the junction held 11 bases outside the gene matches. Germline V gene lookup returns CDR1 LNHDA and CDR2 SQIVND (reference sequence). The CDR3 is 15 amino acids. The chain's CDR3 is CAGTRTGLLNTEAFF. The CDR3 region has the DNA TGTGCCGGGACCCGGACAGGGTTATTGAACACTGAAGCTTTCTTT.

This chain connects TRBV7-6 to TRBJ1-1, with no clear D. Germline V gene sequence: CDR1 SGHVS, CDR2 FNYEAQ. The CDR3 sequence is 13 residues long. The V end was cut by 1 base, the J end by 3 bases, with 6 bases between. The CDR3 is CASSLGKYTEAFF. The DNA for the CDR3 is TGTGCCAGCAGCTTAGGCAAATACACTGAAGCTTTCTTT.

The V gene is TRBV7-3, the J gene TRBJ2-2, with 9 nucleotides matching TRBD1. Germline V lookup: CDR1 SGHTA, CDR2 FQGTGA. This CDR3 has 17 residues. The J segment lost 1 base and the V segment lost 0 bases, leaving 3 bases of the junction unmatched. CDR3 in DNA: TGTGCCAGCAGCTTAACGTTGGGACAGGGGAACACCGGGGAGCTGTTTTTT. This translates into CASSLTLGQGNTGELFF. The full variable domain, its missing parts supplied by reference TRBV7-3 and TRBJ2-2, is GAGVSQTPSNKVTEKGKYVELRCDPISGHTALYWYRQSLGQGPEFLIYFQGTGAADDSGLPNDRFFAVRPEGSVSTLKIQRTERGDSAVYLCASSLTLGQGNTGELFFGEGSRLTVL.

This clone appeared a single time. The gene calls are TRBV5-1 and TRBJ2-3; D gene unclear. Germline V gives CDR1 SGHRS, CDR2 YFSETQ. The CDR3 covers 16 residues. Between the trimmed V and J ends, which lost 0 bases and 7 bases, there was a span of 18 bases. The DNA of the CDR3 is TGCGCCAGCAGCTTGGTGTTGCGCTTCCTCCCAAATACGCAGTATTTT. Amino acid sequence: CASSLVLRFLPNTQYF.

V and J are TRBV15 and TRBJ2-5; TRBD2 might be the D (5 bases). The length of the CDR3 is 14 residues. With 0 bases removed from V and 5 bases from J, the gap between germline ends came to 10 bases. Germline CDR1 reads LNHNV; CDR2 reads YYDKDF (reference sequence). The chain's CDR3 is CATSRDRGRETQYF. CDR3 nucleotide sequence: TGTGCCACCAGCAGAGATCGGGGTAGGGAGACCCAGTACTTC.

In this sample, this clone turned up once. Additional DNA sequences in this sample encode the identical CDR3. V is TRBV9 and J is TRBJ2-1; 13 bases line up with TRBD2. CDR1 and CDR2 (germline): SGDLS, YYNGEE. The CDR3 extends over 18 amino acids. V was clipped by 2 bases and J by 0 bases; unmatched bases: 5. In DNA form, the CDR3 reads TGTGCCAGCAGCGTGGGACTAGCGGGGCCCAGCTCCTACAATGAGCAGTTCTTC. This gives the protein CASSVGLAGPSSYNEQFF.

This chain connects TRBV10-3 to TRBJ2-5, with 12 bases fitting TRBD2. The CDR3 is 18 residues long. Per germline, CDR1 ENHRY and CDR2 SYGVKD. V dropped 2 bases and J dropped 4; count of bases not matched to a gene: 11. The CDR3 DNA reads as TGTGCCATCAGTGAGGGACTAGCGGGGTTCATATCGGTAGAGACCCAGTACTTC. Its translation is CAISEGLAGFISVETQYF.

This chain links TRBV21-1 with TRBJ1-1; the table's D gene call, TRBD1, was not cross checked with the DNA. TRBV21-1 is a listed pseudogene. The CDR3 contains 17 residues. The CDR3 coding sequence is TGTGCCAGCAGCAATCCCAGGGGGACGCGAATGAACACTGAAGCTTTCTTT. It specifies CASSNPRGTRMNTEAFF.

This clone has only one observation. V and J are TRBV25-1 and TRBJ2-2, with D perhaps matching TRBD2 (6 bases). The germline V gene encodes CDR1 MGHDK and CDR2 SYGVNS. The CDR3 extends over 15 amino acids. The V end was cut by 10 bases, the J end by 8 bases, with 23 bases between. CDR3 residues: CATGDPRDLRGELFF. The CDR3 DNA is TGTGCCACGGGAGACCCCAGAGACCTTAGGGGGGAGCTGTTTTTT.

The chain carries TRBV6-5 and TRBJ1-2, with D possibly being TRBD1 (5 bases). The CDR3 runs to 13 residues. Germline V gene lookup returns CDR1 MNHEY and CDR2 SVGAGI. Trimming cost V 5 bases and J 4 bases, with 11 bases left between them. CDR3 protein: CASSGGGGYGYTF. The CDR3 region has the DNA TGTGCCAGCAGTGGGGGGGGTGGCTATGGCTACACCTTC.

CDR3 sequence (DNA): TGTGCCAGCAATCAACTAGACCTTTACAATGAGCAGTTCTTC. The encoded protein is CASNQLDLYNEQFF. The chain links TRBV7-8 to TRBJ2-1, with a tentative D call TRBD2 (5 bases). V was pared by 7 bases and J by 4 bases, with 14 bases between. CDR3 length: 14 amino acids. From germline, CDR1 is SGHVS and CDR2 FQNEAQ.

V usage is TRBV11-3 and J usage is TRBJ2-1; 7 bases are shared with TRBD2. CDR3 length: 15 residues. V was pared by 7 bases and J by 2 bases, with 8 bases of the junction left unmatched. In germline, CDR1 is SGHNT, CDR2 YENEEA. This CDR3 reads CASNPGAGTYNEQFF. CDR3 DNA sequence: TGTGCCAGCAACCCGGGAGCGGGAACCTACAATGAGCAGTTCTTC.

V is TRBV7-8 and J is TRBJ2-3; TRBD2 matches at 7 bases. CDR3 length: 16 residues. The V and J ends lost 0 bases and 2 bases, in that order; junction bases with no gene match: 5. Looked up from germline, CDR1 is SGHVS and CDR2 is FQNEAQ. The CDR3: CASSLAGGTNTDTQYF. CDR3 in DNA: TGTGCCAGCAGCTTAGCGGGAGGGACTAACACAGATACGCAGTATTTT.